This T cell receptor beta chain stems from a study of blood T cell repertoires in COVID-19. Overall study: Acute and convalescent COVID-19 specimens originated in the United States, Italy and Spain. The cDNA or gDNA used as material had been derived from T cells, B-cell-depleted T cells, or PBMCs.

The V end was cut by 6 bases, the J end by 3 bases, with 8 bases between. This CDR3 spans 13 amino acids. The germline gives CDR1 LNHDA, CDR2 SQIVND (reference sequence). The method was immunoSEQ multiplex PCR; TCRdb's version includes in-frame clones alone and lacks a portion of them. The data hold 70,000 to 75,000 clones, with 70% to 85% observed a single time. The gene calls are TRBV19 and TRBJ2-2; the D gene is possibly TRBD1 (6 bases). Sequencing used peripheral blood. This sequence originates from a man aged 60 to 75 with active or convalescent COVID-19. CDR3 DNA sequence: TGTGCCAGTAGCCGGACAGACACCGGGGAGCTGTTTTTT. Translated: CASSRTDTGELFF. The full variable domain, with the rest looked up from reference TRBV19 and TRBJ2-2, is DGGITQSPKYLFRKEGQNVTLSCEQNLNHDAMYWYRQDPGQGLRLIYYSQIVNDFQKGDIAEGYSVSREKKESFPLTVTSAQKNPTAFYLCASSRTDTGELFFGEGSRLTVL.